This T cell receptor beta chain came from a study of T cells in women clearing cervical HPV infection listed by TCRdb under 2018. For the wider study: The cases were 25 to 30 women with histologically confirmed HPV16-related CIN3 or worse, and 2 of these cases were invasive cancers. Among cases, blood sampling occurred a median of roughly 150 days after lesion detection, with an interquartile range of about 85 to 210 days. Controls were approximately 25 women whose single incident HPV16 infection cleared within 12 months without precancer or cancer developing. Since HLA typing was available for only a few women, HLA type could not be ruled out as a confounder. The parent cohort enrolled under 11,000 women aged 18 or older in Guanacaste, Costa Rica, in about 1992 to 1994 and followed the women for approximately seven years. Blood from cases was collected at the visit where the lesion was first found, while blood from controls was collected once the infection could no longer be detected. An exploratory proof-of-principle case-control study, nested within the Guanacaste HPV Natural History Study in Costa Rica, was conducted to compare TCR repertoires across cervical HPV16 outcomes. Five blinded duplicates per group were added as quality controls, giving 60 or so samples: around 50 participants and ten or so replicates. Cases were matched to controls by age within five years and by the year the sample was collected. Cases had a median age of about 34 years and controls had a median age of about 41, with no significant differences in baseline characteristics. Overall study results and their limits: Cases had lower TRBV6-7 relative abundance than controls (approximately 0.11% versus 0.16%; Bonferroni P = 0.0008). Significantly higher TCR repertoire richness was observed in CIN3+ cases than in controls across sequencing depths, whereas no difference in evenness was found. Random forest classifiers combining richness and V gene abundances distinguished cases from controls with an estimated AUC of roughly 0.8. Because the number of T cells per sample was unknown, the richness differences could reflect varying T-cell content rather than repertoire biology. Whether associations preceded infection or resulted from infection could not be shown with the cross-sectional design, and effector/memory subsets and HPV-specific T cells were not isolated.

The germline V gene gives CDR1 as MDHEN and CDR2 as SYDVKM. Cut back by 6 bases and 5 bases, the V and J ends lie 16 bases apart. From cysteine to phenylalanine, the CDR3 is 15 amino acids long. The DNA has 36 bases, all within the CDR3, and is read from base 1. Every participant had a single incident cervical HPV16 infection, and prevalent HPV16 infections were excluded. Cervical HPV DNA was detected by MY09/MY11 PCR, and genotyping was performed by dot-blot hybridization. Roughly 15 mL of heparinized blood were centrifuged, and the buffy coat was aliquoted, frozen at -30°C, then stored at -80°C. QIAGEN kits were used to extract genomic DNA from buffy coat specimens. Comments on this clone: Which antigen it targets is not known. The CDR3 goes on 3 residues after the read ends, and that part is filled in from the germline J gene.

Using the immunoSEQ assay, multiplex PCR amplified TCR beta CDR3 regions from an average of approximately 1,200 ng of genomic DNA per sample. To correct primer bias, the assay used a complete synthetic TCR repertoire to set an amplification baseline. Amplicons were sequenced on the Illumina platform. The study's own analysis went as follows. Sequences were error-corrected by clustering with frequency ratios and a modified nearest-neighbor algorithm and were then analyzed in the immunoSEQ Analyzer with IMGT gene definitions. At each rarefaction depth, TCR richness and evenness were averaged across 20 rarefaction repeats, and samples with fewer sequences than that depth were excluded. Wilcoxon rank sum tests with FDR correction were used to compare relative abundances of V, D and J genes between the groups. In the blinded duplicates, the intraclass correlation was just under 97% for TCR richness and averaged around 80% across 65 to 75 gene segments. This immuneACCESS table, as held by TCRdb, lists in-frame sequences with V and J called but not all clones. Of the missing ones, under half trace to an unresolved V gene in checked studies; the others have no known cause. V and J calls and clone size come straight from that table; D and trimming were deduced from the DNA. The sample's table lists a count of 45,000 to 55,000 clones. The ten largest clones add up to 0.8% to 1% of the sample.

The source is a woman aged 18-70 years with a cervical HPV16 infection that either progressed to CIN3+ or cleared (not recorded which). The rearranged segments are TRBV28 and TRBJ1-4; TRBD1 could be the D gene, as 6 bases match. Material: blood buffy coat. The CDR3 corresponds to CASRSQGGNNEKLFF. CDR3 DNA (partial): TGTGCCAGCAGATCCCAAGGGGGTAACAATGAAAAA.